This is a list of T cell receptor beta chains from one sample in a study of early T cells in non-severe SARS-CoV-2 infection. TCRdb independently ran MiXCR on the 5' RACE reads; one entry per CDR3 protein. The sample has roughly 92,000 distinct CDR3 sequences; 12% are singletons. The sequences come from whole blood, collected at baseline. These receptors were taken from an adult who was a healthcare worker with PCR-confirmed SARS-CoV-2 infection or an uninfected control (not recorded which). Both conserved end residues are part of each CDR3. Each record gives: D gene, J gene, clone size, V gene, CDR3 DNA, CDR3 protein. D genes are given only for firm matches. Size values are once, few and many counts, or a class for expanded clones, and some rows have none.

D gene: -; J gene: TRBJ1-4; clone size: few; V gene: TRBV6-6; CDR3 DNA: TGTGCCAGCAGACGTTCTAATGAAAAACTGTTTTTT; CDR3 protein: CASRRSNEKLFF
D gene: -; J gene: TRBJ1-1; clone size: many; V gene: TRBV7-9; CDR3 DNA: TGTGCCAGCAGCGCACAGGGACCCACTGAAGCTTTCTTT; CDR3 protein: CASSAQGPTEAFF
D gene: -; J gene: TRBJ2-4; clone size: many; V gene: TRBV7-8; CDR3 DNA: TGTGCCAGCAGCCCCCTAGCAAACATTCAGTACTTC; CDR3 protein: CASSPLANIQYF
D gene: -; J gene: TRBJ2-1; clone size: few; V gene: TRBV20-1; CDR3 DNA: TGCAGCCATTGGGGTACCAATGAGCAGTTCTTC; CDR3 protein: CSHWGTNEQFF
D gene: -; J gene: TRBJ2-1; clone size: -; V gene: TRBV3-1; CDR3 DNA: TGTGCCAGCAACTTGGGGGCGGACTCCTACAATGAGCAGTTCTTC; CDR3 protein: CASNLGADSYNEQFF
D gene: -; J gene: TRBJ2-1; clone size: few; V gene: TRBV27; CDR3 DNA: TGTGCCAGCAGCCGATCTCAGCGGAGCACGTCAAGTGAGCAGTTCTTC; CDR3 protein: CASSRSQRSTSSEQFF
D gene: -; J gene: TRBJ2-2; clone size: -; V gene: TRBV3-1; CDR3 DNA: TGTGCCAGCGACGGGGTCGGGGAGCTGTTTTTT; CDR3 protein: CASDGVGELFF
D gene: TRBD1; J gene: TRBJ1-5; clone size: few; V gene: TRBV3-1; CDR3 DNA: TGTGCCAGCAGCCAAGATATAGGGGACAGGGTCCGCTCAAGACCCCAGCATTTT; CDR3 protein: CASSQDIGDRVRSRPQHF
D gene: -; J gene: TRBJ2-3; clone size: -; V gene: TRBV2; CDR3 DNA: TGTGCCAGCACTCGGGAAACTAGCACAGATACGCAGTATTTT; CDR3 protein: CASTRETSTDTQYF
D gene: TRBD2; J gene: TRBJ2-7; clone size: many; V gene: TRBV12-3/TRBV12-4; CDR3 DNA: TGTGCCAGCAGTCCCGCTAGCGGGAGACTTATCGAGCAGTACTTC; CDR3 protein: CASSPASGRLIEQYF
D gene: TRBD1; J gene: TRBJ1-1; clone size: many; V gene: TRBV20-1; CDR3 DNA: TGCAGTGCTGTCAGGGGGGTTGTCACTGAAGCTTTCTTT; CDR3 protein: CSAVRGVVTEAFF
D gene: -; J gene: TRBJ2-5; clone size: -; V gene: TRBV28; CDR3 DNA: TGTGCCAGCAGTTTGGTGGGGTTGGCCCAGTACTTC; CDR3 protein: CASSLVGLAQYF
D gene: -; J gene: TRBJ2-7; clone size: -; V gene: TRBV11-2; CDR3 DNA: TGTGCCAGCAGCTTAGAGGCAGGCCCAGGGTACGAGCAGTACTTC; CDR3 protein: CASSLEAGPGYEQYF
D gene: -; J gene: TRBJ2-7; clone size: few; V gene: TRBV20-1; CDR3 DNA: TGCAGTGCCCTTAGCCCTTCGGGATCCTACGAGCAGTACTTC; CDR3 protein: CSALSPSGSYEQYF
D gene: -; J gene: TRBJ1-5; clone size: few; V gene: TRBV30; CDR3 DNA: TGTGCCTGGAGCCGTAAAAATAGCAATCAGCCCCAGCATTTT; CDR3 protein: CAWSRKNSNQPQHF
D gene: -; J gene: TRBJ1-6; clone size: -; V gene: TRBV20-1; CDR3 DNA: TGCAGTGCTAGTTCGTACGGGACTTATAATTCACCCCTCCACTTT; CDR3 protein: CSASSYGTYNSPLHF
D gene: TRBD1; J gene: TRBJ1-3; clone size: few; V gene: TRBV3-1; CDR3 DNA: TGTGCCAGCAGGGACAGGGGGCGAGACACCATATATTTT; CDR3 protein: CASRDRGRDTIYF
D gene: -; J gene: TRBJ1-2; clone size: few; V gene: TRBV2; CDR3 DNA: TGTGCCAGCAGTGATGCCGCGACAGGAATCTATGGCTACACCTTC; CDR3 protein: CASSDAATGIYGYTF
D gene: -; J gene: TRBJ2-2; clone size: -; V gene: TRBV12-3/TRBV12-4; CDR3 DNA: TGTGCCAGCAGCCCTATTCTGGGAGTTGTTCGGACCGGGGAGCTGTTTTTT; CDR3 protein: CASSPILGVVRTGELFF
D gene: -; J gene: TRBJ1-1; clone size: -; V gene: TRBV20-1; CDR3 DNA: TGCAGTGCTAGCTGGGGGAACACTGAAGCTTTCTTT; CDR3 protein: CSASWGNTEAFF
D gene: -; J gene: TRBJ1-6; clone size: many; V gene: TRBV20-1; CDR3 DNA: TGCAGTGCTAGAACCCGGGACGGGTATAATTCACCCCTCCACTTT; CDR3 protein: CSARTRDGYNSPLHF
D gene: TRBD2; J gene: TRBJ2-7; clone size: few; V gene: TRBV20-1; CDR3 DNA: TGCAGTCCACGACTAGCGGGGGGTTCCTACGAGCAGTACTTC; CDR3 protein: CSPRLAGGSYEQYF
D gene: -; J gene: TRBJ2-7; clone size: many; V gene: TRBV5-1; CDR3 DNA: TGCGCCAGCAGCTTGGCTGCAGGTTCCTCCTACGAGCAGTACTTC; CDR3 protein: CASSLAAGSSYEQYF
D gene: -; J gene: TRBJ2-1; clone size: once; V gene: TRBV12-3/TRBV12-4; CDR3 DNA: TGTGCCAGCAGCCCCCCTGGGGCAAATGAGCAGTTCTTC; CDR3 protein: CASSPPGANEQFF
D gene: -; J gene: TRBJ2-7; clone size: many; V gene: TRBV5-1; CDR3 DNA: TGCGCCAGCAGCCTGGACACTAGGGGCTACGAGCAGTACTTC; CDR3 protein: CASSLDTRGYEQYF
D gene: TRBD1; J gene: TRBJ1-3; clone size: few; V gene: TRBV3-1; CDR3 DNA: TGTGCCAGCAGCCCGACAGGGGCAGGAAACACCATATATTTT; CDR3 protein: CASSPTGAGNTIYF
D gene: -; J gene: TRBJ1-1; clone size: many; V gene: TRBV6-2/TRBV6-3; CDR3 DNA: TGTGCCAGCAGTCGGGGCACTGAAGCTTTCTTT; CDR3 protein: CASSRGTEAFF
D gene: -; J gene: TRBJ2-7; clone size: many; V gene: TRBV19; CDR3 DNA: TGTGCCAGTAGTATTACAGGGAAGCACGAGCAGTACTTC; CDR3 protein: CASSITGKHEQYF
D gene: TRBD1; J gene: TRBJ1-6; clone size: many; V gene: TRBV19; CDR3 DNA: TGTGCCAGCCGGCCGGGACAGAAGTTTAATTCACCCCTCCACTTT; CDR3 protein: CASRPGQKFNSPLHF